These 7 T cell receptor beta chains were all obtained from the same sample, sequenced in a study of cytomegalovirus exposure and HLA in healthy donors. PCR primers comprised 60 Vbeta and 13 Jbeta primers. Method: immunoSEQ multiplex PCR; TCRdb's copy keeps in-frame clones and lacks some. In the table there are 100,000 to 150,000 clones, about 81% of which are singletons. What was sequenced was PBMCs. Source of these receptors: a woman between 40 and 50 years old in good health and CMV-seropositive.

The CDR3 sequence is CASSIDTGGWDQPQHF. The CDR3 nucleotides are TGTGCCAGTAGTATTGACACAGGGGGTTGGGATCAGCCCCAGCATTTT. The chain has TRBV19 and TRBJ1-5; 8 bases match TRBD1. Per the germline V gene, CDR1 is LNHDA and CDR2 is SQIVND (reference sequence). The CDR3 has 16 residues. With 3 bases clipped from V and 5 bases from J, the junction kept 9 bases outside the gene matches. The variable domain in full, with the rest retrieved from reference TRBV19 and TRBJ1-5, is DGGITQSPKYLFRKEGQNVTLSCEQNLNHDAMYWYRQDPGQGLRLIYYSQIVNDFQKGDIAEGYSVSREKKESFPLTVTSAQKNPTAFYLCASSIDTGGWDQPQHFGDGTRLSIL.

DNA of the CDR3: TGCGCCAGCAGCCGACAGGGAGATCGCACAGATACGCAGTATTTT. Translating gives CASSRQGDRTDTQYF. V is TRBV5-1 and J is TRBJ2-3; 7 positions agree with TRBD1. The trim removed 4 bases at V and 1 base at J, leaving 6 bases unmatched. Germline V lookup: CDR1 SGHRS, CDR2 YFSETQ. This CDR3 has 15 residues. The variable domain in full, with the rest retrieved from reference TRBV5-1 and TRBJ2-3, is KAGVTQTPRYLIKTRGQQVTLSCSPISGHRSVSWYQQTPGQGLQFLFEYFSETQRNKGNFPGRFSGRQFSNSRSEMNVSTLELGDSALYLCASSRQGDRTDTQYFGPGTRLTVL.

This clone was seen a few times. The CDR3, as DNA: TGTGCCAGCAGACCGGGACAGAGGAACACTGAAGCTTTCTTT. Its protein product is CASRPGQRNTEAFF. The chain carries TRBV6-1 and TRBJ1-1; 7 bases fit TRBD1. Per the germline V gene, CDR1 is MNHNS and CDR2 is SASEGT. This CDR3 contains 14 residues. V was pared by 6 bases and J by 1 base, with 5 bases of the junction left unmatched.

V is TRBV28 and J is TRBJ2-5; a possible D gene is TRBD2 (5 bases). Germline values: CDR1 MDHEN, CDR2 SYDVKM. V lost 6 bases, J lost 5 bases, and 13 bases lay in between. The CDR3 has 13 residues. CDR3 loop: CASRVAPQETQYF. The CDR3 nucleotides read TGTGCCAGCAGGGTAGCGCCCCAGGAGACCCAGTACTTC.

This chain links TRBV5-6 with TRBJ2-7; tentative D call: TRBD1 (6 bases). Trimming removed 0 bases from V and 6 bases from J, with 10 bases in between. There are 13 residues in the CDR3. Germline V gene sequence: CDR1 SGHDT, CDR2 YYEEEE. CDR3 protein: CASSLDRAGEQYF. The CDR3 nucleotides are TGTGCCAGCAGCTTGGACAGGGCGGGCGAGCAGTACTTC.

This clone came up once. This chain connects TRBV5-1 to TRBJ2-3; 10 bases map to TRBD2. This CDR3 is 15 amino acids long. Germline V CDR1 and CDR2: SGHRS, YFSETQ. V was clipped by 4 bases and J by 2 bases; unmatched bases: 4. The CDR3 here is CASSRTSGNTDTQYF. The CDR3, as DNA: TGCGCCAGCAGCCGGACTAGCGGAAACACAGATACGCAGTATTTT.

The V call is TRBV16, the J call TRBJ1-5; D may be TRBD1 (5 bases). V was pared by 5 bases and J by 5 bases, with 13 bases between. Germline CDR1 KGHSY, CDR2 FQNENV. This CDR3 is built from 14 residues. The CDR3 nucleotides read TGTGCCAGCAGCATTCGACAGCTTGATCAGCCCCAGCATTTT. It yields the protein CASSIRQLDQPQHF.